The rows below give T cell receptor beta chains drawn from one sample of a study of vaccination and CD4 T cells after COVID-19. These receptors lack a known antigen. Each CDR3 protein gets one entry after TCRdb re-called the PCR reads with MiXCR. The repertoire holds about 10,000 distinct CDR3 sequences, with around 50% as singletons. The sample consisted of CD4+ T cells from blood, cultured in vitro. These receptor sequences come from a human donor who had recovered from COVID-19. Both conserved end residues are trimmed from each CDR3. Each record gives: D gene, CDR3 length, V gene, J gene, CDR3 protein. D genes are given only for firm matches.

d_gene: TRBD2; len: 13; v_gene: TRBV6-1; j_gene: TRBJ2-5; CDR3aa: ASSKPGTSRETQY
d_gene: TRBD2; len: 14; v_gene: TRBV7-2; j_gene: TRBJ2-7; CDR3aa: ASSLAGGGGSYEQY
d_gene: -; len: 8; v_gene: TRBV10-1; j_gene: TRBJ1-5; CDR3aa: AGGNQPQH
d_gene: -; len: 12; v_gene: TRBV5-1; j_gene: TRBJ1-4; CDR3aa: ASSLSHLNEKLF
d_gene: TRBD2; len: 13; v_gene: TRBV5-6; j_gene: TRBJ2-3; CDR3aa: ASSGGGGWTDTQY
d_gene: TRBD1; len: 13; v_gene: TRBV6-1; j_gene: TRBJ2-1; CDR3aa: ASSNTGGPGNEQF
d_gene: -; len: 12; v_gene: TRBV6-1; j_gene: TRBJ1-5; CDR3aa: ASSQGTSNQPQH
d_gene: -; len: 13; v_gene: TRBV21-1; j_gene: TRBJ1-2; CDR3aa: ASSPIGAEDYGYT
d_gene: TRBD1; len: 13; v_gene: TRBV2; j_gene: TRBJ1-3; CDR3aa: ASSLGGQAGNTIY
d_gene: TRBD2; len: 14; v_gene: TRBV10-3; j_gene: TRBJ2-5; CDR3aa: AISDYSGGRFETQY
d_gene: -; len: 15; v_gene: TRBV6-2/TRBV6-3; j_gene: TRBJ2-7; CDR3aa: ASSFRTLPRGNGEQY
d_gene: TRBD1; len: 12; v_gene: TRBV19; j_gene: TRBJ1-2; CDR3aa: ASRPQTGIYGYT
d_gene: TRBD2; len: 15; v_gene: TRBV27; j_gene: TRBJ2-7; CDR3aa: ASSSYPGRGAGNEQY
d_gene: TRBD1; len: 11; v_gene: TRBV10-3; j_gene: TRBJ2-3; CDR3aa: ANSDRATDTQY
d_gene: TRBD2; len: 12; v_gene: TRBV20-1; j_gene: TRBJ2-5; CDR3aa: SAEKGLARGTQY
d_gene: TRBD2; len: 16; v_gene: TRBV14; j_gene: TRBJ2-5; CDR3aa: ASSQTRTSGVPKETQY
d_gene: -; len: 8; v_gene: TRBV6-1; j_gene: TRBJ1-1; CDR3aa: ASSVIQVD
d_gene: -; len: 12; v_gene: TRBV6-1; j_gene: TRBJ1-5; CDR3aa: ASSEGGPNQPQH
d_gene: -; len: 13; v_gene: TRBV9; j_gene: TRBJ2-5; CDR3aa: ASSVLLGREETQY
d_gene: TRBD1; len: 11; v_gene: TRBV23-1; j_gene: TRBJ2-5; CDR3aa: ASSPDRQETQY
d_gene: -; len: 12; v_gene: TRBV2; j_gene: TRBJ1-2; CDR3aa: ASSLQPSLLGYT
d_gene: -; len: 14; v_gene: TRBV4-1; j_gene: TRBJ1-2; CDR3aa: ASSQAQGRNNYGYT
d_gene: TRBD2; len: 15; v_gene: TRBV6-1; j_gene: TRBJ2-3; CDR3aa: ATQWQVSGGATDTQY
d_gene: -; len: 9; v_gene: TRBV2; j_gene: TRBJ2-1; CDR3aa: ASSASNEQF
d_gene: -; len: 14; v_gene: TRBV30; j_gene: TRBJ2-2; CDR3aa: AWLQQGRENTGELF
d_gene: -; len: 16; v_gene: TRBV5-1; j_gene: TRBJ2-7; CDR3aa: ASSLSVGRANTSYEQY
d_gene: -; len: 13; v_gene: TRBV5-1; j_gene: TRBJ2-2; CDR3aa: ASSSQGTYTGELF
d_gene: TRBD1; len: 13; v_gene: TRBV2; j_gene: TRBJ1-5; CDR3aa: ASSGDRAINQPQH